This T cell receptor (beta chain) was profiled in a study of blood T cells in healthy people across ages. Whole-study findings and limits: Naive T cell percentage showed a strong correlation with TCR beta diversity. Higher diversity and more naive CD4+ cells were features of long-lived donors, compared to aged donors.

The ends were cut back, 1 base at V and 5 bases at J, with 12 bases in the middle. This CDR3 is 16 amino acids long. The germline V gene has CDR1 SNHLY and CDR2 FYNNEI. A second PCR, run for roughly 7 to 12 cycles, used a sample-barcoded 5' primer plus a J-beta primer mix. There were at least 2.5 million CDR3-containing paired-end reads obtained from each sample. TCRdb analysed the 5' RACE reads with MiXCR anew, one entry per CDR3 protein. This table holds around 620,000 distinct CDR3 sequences, 27% found once. This clonotype was observed a few times. Its specificity is unknown. The sequenced material came from blood. The rearrangement uses TRBV2 and TRBJ1-6; the D is unclear. The clonotype comes from a woman between 70 and 85 years old in good health. The DNA of the CDR3 is TGTGCCAGCAGTGAAGGGGTAGGGCTGGATAATTCACCCCTCCACTTT. It codes for CASSEGVGLDNSPLHF.